This T cell receptor (beta chain) was observed in a study of CD8+CD57+ T cells in acquired aplastic anemia. Study-wide background: DNA recovered from sorted CD4+ and CD8+ cells had a mean of approximately 3 ug. Study-level findings and limits: Patients versus controls showed no significant CD8+ Simpson's diversity difference.

All sequencing subjects had displayed CD8+CD57+ cell expansion on flow cytometry. All patients had severe acquired aplastic anemia. In the case of this clonotype: The antigen is not known.

Profiling that covered TCR beta VDJ and CDR3 relied on genomic DNA as its template. TCRdb analysed the reads with MiXCR anew, one entry per CDR3 protein. The profile covers some 200,000 distinct CDR3 sequences, with 48% appearing a single time and 8% to 10% taken by the ten largest. The CDR3 has 16 amino acids. Germline V CDR1 and CDR2: SQVTM, ANQGSEA. The V segment lost 0 bases and the J segment 0 bases; nucleotides outside the gene matches: 6. The sequenced material came from sorted CD4+, CD8+, or CD8+CD57+ T cells (not recorded which) from PBMCs. The gene calls are TRBV29-1 and TRBJ2-3, with TRBD1 identical over 7 bases. The sequence derives from a human donor with aplastic anemia. CDR3 sequence reads: CSVEDLVTGSTDTQYF. The CDR3 bases are TGCAGCGTTGAAGATCTTGTGACAGGGAGCACAGATACGCAGTATTTT.